This TCR beta chain was sequenced for a study of T cells in Graves' hyperthyroidism and ophthalmopathy. The study, taken as a whole, reports: A model of 13 V-J features distinguished ophthalmopathy from stable hyperthyroidism.

Trimming stripped 3 bases from V and 5 bases from J, with 17 bases between. The CDR3 is made up of 16 amino acids. CDR1 is MNHEY, CDR2 SVGEGT, per germline. Concerning this clonotype itself: What it binds is unknown.

What was amplified from RNA transcripts were TCR beta CDR3 regions. TCR CDR3 underwent first-round RT-PCR with the HTBI primer set. TCRdb analysed the multiplex PCR reads with MiXCR anew, one entry per CDR3 protein. Here the sample spans 500,000 to 600,000 distinct CDR3 sequences, roughly a sixth being singletons. This chain uses TRBV6-2 or TRBV6-3 with TRBJ1-5; D ambiguous. Sequenced sample: blood. The receptor comes from a woman aged 18-29 years with Graves' hyperthyroidism. CDR3 DNA: TGTGCCAGCAGTTATGAACCCGGAATCCGTTATCAGCCCCAGCATTTT. It specifies CASSYEPGIRYQPQHF.